This T cell receptor (beta chain) was identified during a study of T cells in Graves' hyperthyroidism and ophthalmopathy. Turning to this clonotype: Antigen unknown.

Findings and limits, study-wide: Blood also contained most expanded thyroid clonotypes above 0.001.

Template material for amplifying TCR beta CDR3 regions consisted of RNA transcripts. HTBI primers drove first-round RT-PCR of the TCR CDR3. TCRdb re-analysed the multiplex PCR reads in MiXCR, keeping a single row per CDR3 protein. The sample yields 750,000 to 900,000 distinct CDR3 sequences, more than 30% seen once. Patients showing uncontrolled infection, other autoimmune disease, pregnancy or lactation were ineligible. The authors took PBMCs from about 9.5 ml fresh peripheral blood. The specimen was blood. The source is a young man with Graves' hyperthyroidism.

The CDR3 here is CASSSQGQGNTIYF. The CDR3 DNA reads as TGTGCCAGCAGCTCCCAGGGGCAGGGAAACACCATATATTTT. J is TRBJ1-3 and V is TRBV7-8; TRBD1 might be the D (6 bases). Germline V gene sequence: CDR1 SGHVS, CDR2 FQNEAQ. V was pared by 4 bases and J by 4 bases, with 11 bases between. CDR3 length equals 14 residues.